This T cell receptor (beta chain) was recovered during a study of cytomegalovirus exposure and HLA in healthy donors. Study-level results: It has been reported that TCR beta sequences accurately predicted the HLA-A and HLA-B alleles of most subjects. For presence/absence analyses, sequencing depth was assumed to be roughly uniform across donors. Testing in vitro showed a few CMV-associated chains specific for CMV antigens.

It was with 60 Vbeta and 13 Jbeta primers that the PCR ran. In the source study's methods: A later analysis counted roughly 74 million unique TCR beta chains, about 11 million shared. Profiled with immunoSEQ multiplex PCR; TCRdb holds only in-frame clones, not every one. V and J calls and clone size are copied from that table; D and trimming were computed from the DNA. The sample carries some 85,000 clones, more than 70% recorded once. Turning to this clone: Its antigen is not known.

Sequenced: PBMCs. This TCR was sampled from a man aged 40-49 years in good health and CMV-seronegative.

The CDR3 DNA reads as TGCAGCGTTGTGCAGGGGGGTTCCCCCGCAGATACGCAGTATTTT. Its translation: CSVVQGGSPADTQYF. J is TRBJ2-3 and V is TRBV29-1; D may be TRBD1 (7 bases). The germline gives CDR1 SQVTM, CDR2 ANQGSEA. V dropped 4 bases and J dropped 4 bases, with 18 bases sitting between them. CDR3 length: 15 amino acids.